These T cell receptor beta chains were read from a single sample in a study of vaccination and CD4 T cells after COVID-19. These receptors are not linked to any known antigen. TCRdb reprocessed the PCR reads with MiXCR, giving one entry per CDR3 protein. Of approximately 15,000 distinct CDR3 sequences in the sample, roughly half are singletons; the top ten hold about 11%. The sequenced material came from CD4+ T cells from blood, cultured in vitro. The receptors were gathered from a human donor who had recovered from COVID-19. Each CDR3 is given with its conserved first and last residue. D genes are given only for firm matches. Where a row states a size, it is once, few, many or the class of an expanded clone; other rows omit it.

TRBJ2-1,15,TRBV7-2,TRBD2,NA,TGTGCCAGCAGCTCAGCGGGACTAGCGTACAATGAGCAGTTCTTC,CASSSAGLAYNEQFF
TRBJ1-5,14,TRBV30,TRBD1,few,TGTGCCTGGAGTGAGGACAGGGGGGCTCAGCCCCAGCATTTT,CAWSEDRGAQPQHF
TRBJ2-5,14,TRBV6-1,NA,few,TGTGCCAGCAGACGGACAGACCCCGGGGAGACCCAGTACTTC,CASRRTDPGETQYF
TRBJ2-1,14,TRBV19,TRBD2,NA,TGTGCCAGTAGTCGGCTAGCGGGAGGGAATGAGCAGTTCTTC,CASSRLAGGNEQFF
TRBJ2-7,14,TRBV6-2/TRBV6-3,TRBD2,NA,TGTGCCAGCAGGCCTAGCGGCCTCGCCTACGAGCAGTACTTC,CASRPSGLAYEQYF
TRBJ2-3,16,TRBV24-1,TRBD1,NA,TGTGCCACCAGTGATCCCAGGGGGAATGACGCAGATACGCAGTATTTT,CATSDPRGNDADTQYF
TRBJ2-2,14,TRBV20-1,NA,NA,TGCAGTGCCACCGGGACGGCGAACACCGGGGAGCTGTTTTTT,CSATGTANTGELFF
TRBJ1-6,17,TRBV5-1,TRBD1,NA,TGCGCCAGCAGCTTAATACCGGGACAGATGTTAAATTCACCCCTCCACTTT,CASSLIPGQMLNSPLHF
TRBJ1-2,14,TRBV5-4,TRBD1,few,TGTGCCAGCAGCCCACAGGGACAGATCTATGGCTACACCTTC,CASSPQGQIYGYTF
TRBJ1-2,14,TRBV6-2/TRBV6-3,TRBD1,NA,TGTGCCAGCAGTCGGGGACAGGGCCTCTATGGCTACACCTTC,CASSRGQGLYGYTF
TRBJ2-3,16,TRBV4-3,TRBD2,NA,TGCGCCAGCAGCCAAGTTCTAGCGGGAGGTTCTGATACGCAGTATTTT,CASSQVLAGGSDTQYF